This TCR beta chain appears in the sequencing data of a study of T cell responses to AZD1222 COVID-19 vaccine. The V and J ends lost 6 bases and 7 bases respectively, with 12 bases between them. The CDR3 sequence is 12 residues long. The germline V gene has CDR1 MNHEY and CDR2 SVGAGI. TCRdb's table, derived via immunoSEQ multiplex PCR, lists solely in-frame clones and lacks some. The table has tens of thousands of clones, around 88% seen once. The chain is built from TRBV6-5 and TRBJ1-1, with unresolved D. Here the sequenced sample was peripheral blood, taken 28 days after the second AZD1222 dose. The receptor comes from an adult who received the AZD1222 COVID-19 vaccine. The CDR3 DNA sequence: TGTGCCAGCAGGCGACCCGGAAGTGAAGCTTTCTTT. Encoded protein: CASRRPGSEAFF.